Following are 21 T cell receptor beta chains from one sample sequenced in a study. One entry per CDR3 protein results from TCRdb running MiXCR on the RT-PCR reads. This sample has about 680,000 distinct CDR3 sequences; approximately 14% occur once, and the top ten carry 3.6%. The sample consisted of memory CD4+ T cells from blood. These receptor sequences come from a female donor in good health, serving as a healthy control.

This clonotype has ten or more counts. The chain couples TRBV7-9 to TRBJ1-1, with no clear D. This CDR3 spans 12 amino acids. In germline, CDR1 is SEHNR, CDR2 FQNEAQ (reference sequence). V lost 3 bases, J lost 5 bases, and 7 bases lay in between. CDR3 in DNA: TGTGCCAGCAGCTTTCCGGGGACTGAAGCTTTCTTT. Its protein product is CASSFPGTEAFF. The variable domain in full, with the rest retrieved from reference TRBV7-9 and TRBJ1-1, is DTGVSQNPRHKITKRGQNVTFRCDPISEHNRLYWYRQTLGQGPEFLTYFQNEAQLEKSRLLSDRFSAERPKGSFSTLEIQRTEQGDSAMYLCASSFPGTEAFFGQGTRLTVV.

The chain links TRBV4-2 to TRBJ2-7; 9 nucleotides agree with TRBD1. CDR1 and CDR2 from the germline V gene are LGHNA and YNFKEQ. The CDR3 covers 14 residues. The V gene end was trimmed by 6 bases and the J gene end by 2 bases; junction bases not matched to a gene: 5. CDR3 loop: CASRGQGPTYEQYF. CDR3 coding DNA: TGTGCCAGCAGGGGACAGGGCCCCACCTACGAGCAGTACTTC.

This clonotype has a count of ten or more. The V and J genes are TRBV6-5 and TRBJ2-3; a weak D match, TRBD1 (5 bases). Germline-derived CDR1 and CDR2 are MNHEY and SVGAGI. V shed 6 bases and J shed 4 bases, with 14 bases lying between them. This CDR3 comprises 14 residues. This CDR3 is CASRATGGSDTQYF. DNA for the CDR3: TGTGCCAGCAGAGCCACAGGCGGATCAGATACGCAGTATTTT.

This clonotype was seen only a few times. The chain couples TRBV20-1 to TRBJ1-1, with D unclear. The CDR3 is 12 amino acids. V was trimmed by 6 bases and J by 1 base, leaving 9 bases between them. CDR1 and CDR2 from the germline V gene are DFQATT and SNEGSKA (reference sequence). The CDR3 region has the DNA TGCAGTGCCGAACAGCGGAACACTGAAGCTTTCTTT. Translation: CSAEQRNTEAFF.

This clonotype was counted a few times. The chain has TRBV24-1 and TRBJ1-1; tentatively, D is TRBD1 (6 bases). The CDR3 is made up of 15 amino acids. Between the trimmed V and J ends, which lost 4 bases and 3 bases, there was a span of 14 bases. CDR1 is KGHDR, CDR2 SFDVKD, per germline. CDR3 residues: CATSEEKGGHTEAFF. CDR3 nucleotide sequence: TGTGCCACCAGTGAGGAAAAAGGGGGGCACACTGAAGCTTTCTTT.

The V gene is TRBV7-2, the J gene TRBJ2-3, with D possibly TRBD2 on 5 matching bases. V was shortened by 0 bases and J by 1 base, with 14 bases between the two germline ends. This CDR3 region has 17 residues. Germline CDR1 and CDR2: SGHTA and FQGNSA. This CDR3 reads CASSLARWGVGTDTQYF. As DNA, the CDR3 is TGTGCCAGCAGCTTAGCTAGATGGGGAGTGGGCACAGATACGCAGTATTTT.

This clonotype was counted a few times. The gene calls are TRBV7-9 and TRBJ2-7; D is ambiguous. With 4 bases removed from V and 0 bases from J, the gap between germline ends came to 13 bases. The CDR3 extends over 15 amino acids. The V gene's germline CDR1 is SEHNR and CDR2 FQNEAQ (reference sequence). The CDR3 loop is CASSYGPISSYEQYF. CDR3 DNA: TGTGCCAGCAGCTATGGCCCGATCAGCTCCTACGAGCAGTACTTC.

The chain joins TRBV7-2 to TRBJ1-2, with a weak D call TRBD1 (5 bases). This CDR3 is 16 amino acids long. Trimming left V 5 bases short and J 5 bases short, with 21 bases between. The germline gives CDR1 SGHTA, CDR2 FQGNSA. Here the CDR3 reads CASSAARDPSFYGYTF. Here the CDR3 DNA reads TGTGCCAGCAGCGCGGCTCGGGACCCCTCGTTTTATGGCTACACCTTC. Full variable domain (outside the CDR3, taken from reference TRBV7-2 and TRBJ1-2): GAGVSQSPSNKVTEKGKDVELRCDPISGHTALYWYRQSLGQGLEFLIYFQGNSAPDKSGLPSDRFSAERTGGSVSTLTIQRTQQEDSAVYLCASSAARDPSFYGYTFGSGTRLTVV.

V is TRBV6-2 or TRBV6-3 and J is TRBJ1-1; 7 nucleotides match TRBD1. Trimming at V came to 6 bases and at J to 3 bases, leaving 4 bases not matched to a gene. Germline V lookup: CDR1 MNHEY, CDR2 SVGEGT. There are 13 residues in the CDR3. The CDR3 DNA sequence: TGTGCCAGCAGGATACAGGGGTACACTGAAGCTTTCTTT. The encoded protein is CASRIQGYTEAFF.

This clonotype was detected only a few times. The gene calls are TRBV7-6 and TRBJ1-4, with D maybe TRBD1 (5 bases). This CDR3 contains 13 residues. V lost 1 base and J 7 bases, leaving 7 bases between the germline ends. Germline loops: CDR1 SGHVS, CDR2 FNYEAQ. The CDR3 is CASSLGQTEKLFF. The CDR3 coding sequence is TGTGCCAGCAGCTTAGGACAGACTGAAAAACTGTTTTTT.

The CDR3 DNA reads as TGTGCCAGCAGCTTGGAGTATACGCAGTATTTT. Translating it yields CASSLEYTQYF. The chain combines TRBV7-9 with TRBJ2-3; D uncertain. In germline, CDR1 is SEHNR, CDR2 FQNEAQ (reference sequence). This CDR3 spans 11 amino acids. V gave up 3 bases and J gave up 7 bases, with 5 bases separating them.

This clonotype appeared many times. The J gene is TRBJ2-3, the V gene TRBV6-1; D not certain. CDR3 length: 13 residues. Germline CDR1 MNHNS, CDR2 SASEGT. V was clipped by 2 bases and J by 4 bases, with 7 bases between them. The CDR3 loop is CASSETRADTQYF. The CDR3 nucleotides are TGTGCCAGCAGTGAAACCCGCGCAGATACGCAGTATTTT.

This clonotype appeared a few times. The V gene is TRBV11-2, the J gene TRBJ2-3, with 10 bases aligning to TRBD2. The germline CDR1 and CDR2 sequences are SGHAT and FQNNGV. V shed 2 bases, J shed 6 bases, and the junction held 8 bases outside the gene matches. CDR3 length: 16 residues. CDR3 nucleotides: TGTGCCAGCAGCTTAATTGCTAGCGGGGGCATCGATACGCAGTATTTT. Protein product: CASSLIASGGIDTQYF.

This clonotype has at least ten counts. This chain connects TRBV20-1 to TRBJ2-3, with D uncertain. The germline V gene has CDR1 DFQATT and CDR2 SNEGSKA (reference sequence). V gave up 5 bases and J gave up 0 bases, with 12 bases separating them. The CDR3 sequence is 14 residues long. Here the CDR3 reads CSAYSWFSTDTQYF. As DNA, the CDR3 is TGCAGTGCTTATAGCTGGTTCAGCACAGATACGCAGTATTTT.

This clonotype was recorded at least ten times. J is TRBJ2-3 and V is TRBV29-1; perhaps TRBD2 as D (7 bases). CDR1 is SQVTM, CDR2 ANQGSEA, per germline. The CDR3 sequence is 15 residues long. The V end lost 2 bases, the J end lost 0 bases, and 12 bases lay between the germline ends. This chain's CDR3 is CSVETGGQSTDTQYF. In nucleotides, the CDR3 is TGCAGCGTTGAAACGGGGGGACAAAGCACAGATACGCAGTATTTT.

The J gene is TRBJ2-7, the V gene TRBV7-2; 9 nucleotides match TRBD2. Germline CDR1 SGHTA, CDR2 FQGNSA. The V and J ends lost 1 base and 3 bases, in that order; junction bases with no gene match: 7. The CDR3 extends over 16 amino acids. This CDR3 is CASSLGIGTSFYEQYF. Written as DNA, the CDR3 is TGTGCCAGCAGCTTAGGTATAGGGACTAGCTTCTACGAGCAGTACTTC.

This clonotype was observed a handful of times. Here the CDR3 DNA reads TGCGCCAGCAGCAGCCTGACTAGCGCTCCCACAGATACGCAGTATTTT. It is translated as CASSSLTSAPTDTQYF. This chain joins TRBV5-1 and TRBJ2-3, with 8 bases that match TRBD2. J gave up 2 bases and V 4 bases, and 9 bases lay outside the gene matches. Germline V gene data show CDR1 as SGHRS and CDR2 as YFSETQ. There are 16 residues in the CDR3. The full variable domain, completed using reference TRBV5-1 and TRBJ2-3, is KAGVTQTPRYLIKTRGQQVTLSCSPISGHRSVSWYQQTPGQGLQFLFEYFSETQRNKGNFPGRFSGRQFSNSRSEMNVSTLELGDSALYLCASSSLTSAPTDTQYFGPGTRLTVL.

This clonotype appeared a few times. The chain employs TRBV15 and TRBJ1-2; D ambiguous. The germline CDR1 and CDR2 sequences are LNHNV and YYDKDF (reference sequence). The CDR3 is made up of 15 amino acids. The V gene lost 5 bases and the J gene lost 1 base, with 14 bases spanning the gap. The CDR3 protein is CATSGASHSNYGYTF. The CDR3 DNA reads as TGTGCCACCAGCGGAGCGTCCCACAGTAACTATGGCTACACCTTC. The full variable domain, rest sourced from reference TRBV15 and TRBJ1-2, is DAMVIQNPRYQVTQFGKPVTLSCSQTLNHNVMYWYQQKSSQAPKLLFHYYDKDFNNEADTPDNFQSRRPNTSFCFLDIRSPGLGDTAMYLCATSGASHSNYGYTFGSGTRLTVV.

This clonotype has just a few counts. The chain joins TRBV11-2 to TRBJ1-5; D not certain. CDR1 is SGHAT, CDR2 FQNNGV, per germline. Trimming removed 2 bases from V and 7 bases from J, with 9 bases in between. CDR3 size: 13 residues. CDR3 region: CASSLSDGQPQHF. Here the CDR3 DNA reads TGTGCCAGCAGCTTAAGTGATGGCCAGCCCCAGCATTTT.

For the CDR3, the DNA is TGTGCCAGCAGCCCCCAGTCCGGCGGCACAGATACGCAGTATTTT. Translation: CASSPQSGGTDTQYF. The rearrangement links TRBV9 to TRBJ2-3; no reliable D call. The V end was cut by 4 bases, the J end by 1 base, with 13 bases between. The CDR3 covers 15 residues. Germline lookup yields CDR1 SGDLS and CDR2 YYNGEE.

This clonotype was detected many times. This rearrangement joins TRBV20-1 to TRBJ2-3; 10 bases align to TRBD1. V lost 1 base, J lost 1 base, and 11 bases stayed unmatched. Germline values: CDR1 DFQATT, CDR2 SNEGSKA (reference sequence). The CDR3 sequence is 18 residues long. CDR3 amino acids: CSARGTGQGGLGTDTQYF. CDR3 nucleotides: TGCAGTGCTAGAGGCACCGGACAGGGGGGATTAGGCACAGATACGCAGTATTTT.